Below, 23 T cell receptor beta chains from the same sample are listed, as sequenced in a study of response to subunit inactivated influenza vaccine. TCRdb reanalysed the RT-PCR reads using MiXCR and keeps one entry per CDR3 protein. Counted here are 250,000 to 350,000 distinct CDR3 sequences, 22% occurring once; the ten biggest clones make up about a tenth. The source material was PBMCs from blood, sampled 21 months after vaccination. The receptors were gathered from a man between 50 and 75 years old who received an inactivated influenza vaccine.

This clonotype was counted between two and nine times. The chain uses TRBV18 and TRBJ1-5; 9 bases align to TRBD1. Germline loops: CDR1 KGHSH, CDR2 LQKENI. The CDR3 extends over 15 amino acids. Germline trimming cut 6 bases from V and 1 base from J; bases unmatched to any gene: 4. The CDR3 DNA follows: TGTGCCAGCTCGGGGACAGGGTCGAGCAATCAGCCCCAGCATTTT. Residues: CASSGTGSSNQPQHF.

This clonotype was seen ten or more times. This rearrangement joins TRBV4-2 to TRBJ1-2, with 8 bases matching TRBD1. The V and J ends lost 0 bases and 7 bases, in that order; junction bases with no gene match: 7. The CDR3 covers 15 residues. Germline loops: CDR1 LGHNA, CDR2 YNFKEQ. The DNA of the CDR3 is TGTGCCAGCAGCCAAGAGAGACAGGGGACAGGTGGCTACACCTTC. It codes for CASSQERQGTGGYTF.

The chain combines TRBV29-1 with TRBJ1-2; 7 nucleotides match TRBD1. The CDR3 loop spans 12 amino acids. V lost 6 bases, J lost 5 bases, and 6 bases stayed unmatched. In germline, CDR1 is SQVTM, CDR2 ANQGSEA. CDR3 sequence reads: CSVETGRYGYTF. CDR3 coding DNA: TGCAGCGTAGAGACAGGGCGATATGGCTACACCTTC.

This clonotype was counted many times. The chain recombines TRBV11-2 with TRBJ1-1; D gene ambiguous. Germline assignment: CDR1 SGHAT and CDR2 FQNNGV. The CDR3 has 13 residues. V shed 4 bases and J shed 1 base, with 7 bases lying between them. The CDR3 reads CASSSQENTEAFF. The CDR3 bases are TGTGCCAGCAGCTCTCAGGAGAACACTGAAGCTTTCTTT.

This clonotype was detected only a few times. The CDR3 nucleotides read TGTGCCAGCGGCCGAAGGCAGAACTATGGCTACACCTTC. Amino acid sequence: CASGRRQNYGYTF. The rearrangement links TRBV7-2 to TRBJ1-2; no clear D. Germline V gives CDR1 SGHTA, CDR2 FQGNSA. V lost 8 bases to trimming and J lost 2 bases, with 12 bases between them. This CDR3 region has 13 residues.

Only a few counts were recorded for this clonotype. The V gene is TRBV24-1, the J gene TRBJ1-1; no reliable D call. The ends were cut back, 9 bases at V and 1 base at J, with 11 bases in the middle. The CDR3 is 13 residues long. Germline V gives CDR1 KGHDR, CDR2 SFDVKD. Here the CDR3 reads CATARRENTEAFF. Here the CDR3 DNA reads TGTGCCACCGCCCGACGGGAGAACACTGAAGCTTTCTTT.

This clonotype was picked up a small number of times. CDR3 bases: TGCGCCAGCAGCTTAAAACCATGGACAGGGGCAGGGGAGGAGCAGTACTTC. This codes for CASSLKPWTGAGEEQYF. The genes are TRBV5-1 and TRBJ2-7, with 9 positions matching TRBD1. The CDR3 extends over 17 amino acids. The germline gives CDR1 SGHRS, CDR2 YFSETQ. V was pared by 2 bases and J by 7 bases, with 16 bases of the junction left unmatched.

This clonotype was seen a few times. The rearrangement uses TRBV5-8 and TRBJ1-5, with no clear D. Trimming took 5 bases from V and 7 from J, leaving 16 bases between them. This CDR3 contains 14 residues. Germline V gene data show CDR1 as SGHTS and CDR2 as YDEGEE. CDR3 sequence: CASSPPGVFQPQHF. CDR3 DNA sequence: TGTGCCAGCAGTCCCCCTGGGGTTTTCCAGCCCCAGCATTTT.

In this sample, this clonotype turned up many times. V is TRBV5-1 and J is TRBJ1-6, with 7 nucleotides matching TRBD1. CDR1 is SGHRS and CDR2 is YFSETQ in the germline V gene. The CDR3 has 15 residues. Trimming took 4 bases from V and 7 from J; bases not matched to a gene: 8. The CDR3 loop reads CASSEQGIVNSPLHF. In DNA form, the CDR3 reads TGCGCCAGCAGCGAACAGGGGATCGTCAATTCACCCCTCCACTTT.

The chain's CDR3 is CASSLYRGLSEANVLTF. CDR3 DNA sequence: TGTGCCAGCAGTTTGTACAGGGGGCTCTCCGAGGCCAACGTCCTGACTTTC. The chain employs TRBV27 and TRBJ2-6, with 9 bases matching TRBD1. CDR3 length equals 17 residues. Germline values: CDR1 MNHEY, CDR2 SMNVEV (reference sequence). V lost 3 bases and J lost 6; bases outside the gene matches: 9. Looking up the rest from reference TRBV27 and TRBJ2-6 gives the full variable domain: EAQVTQNPRYLITVTGKKLTVTCSQNMNHEYMSWYRQDPGLGLRQIYYSMNVEVTDKGDVPEGYKVSRKEKRNFPLILESPSPNQTSLYFCASSLYRGLSEANVLTFGAGSRLTVL.

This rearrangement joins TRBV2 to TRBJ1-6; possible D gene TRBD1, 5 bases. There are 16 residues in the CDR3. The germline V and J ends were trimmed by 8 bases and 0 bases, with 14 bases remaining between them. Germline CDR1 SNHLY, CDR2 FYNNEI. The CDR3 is CASGVQGSSYNSPLHF. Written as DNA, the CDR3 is TGTGCCAGCGGGGTTCAGGGTAGCTCCTATAATTCACCCCTCCACTTT.

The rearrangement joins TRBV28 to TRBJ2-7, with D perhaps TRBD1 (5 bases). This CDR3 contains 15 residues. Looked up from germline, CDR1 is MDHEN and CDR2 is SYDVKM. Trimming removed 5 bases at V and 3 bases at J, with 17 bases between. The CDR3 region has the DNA TGTGCCAGCAGTCTGACAGTTTCCCGTAACTACGAGCAGTACTTC. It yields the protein CASSLTVSRNYEQYF.

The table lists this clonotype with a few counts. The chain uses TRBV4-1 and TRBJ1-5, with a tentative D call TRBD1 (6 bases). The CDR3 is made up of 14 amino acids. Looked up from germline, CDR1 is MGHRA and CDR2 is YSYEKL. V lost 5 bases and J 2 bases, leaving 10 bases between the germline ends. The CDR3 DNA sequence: TGCGCCAGCAGCAAACAGGGTGGCAATCAGCCCCAGCATTTT. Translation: CASSKQGGNQPQHF.

This CDR3 is CSARSYRGITEAFF. CDR3 DNA sequence: TGCAGTGCTAGAAGTTATAGGGGGATCACTGAAGCTTTCTTT. The chain is built from TRBV20-1 and TRBJ1-1, with D maybe TRBD1 (6 bases). V lost 2 bases, J lost 4 bases, and 14 bases lay in between. The CDR3 contains 14 residues. Germline assignment: CDR1 DFQATT and CDR2 SNEGSKA (reference sequence).

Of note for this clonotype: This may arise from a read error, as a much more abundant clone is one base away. The CDR3 DNA reads TGTGCCAGCAGCGCAGGGGCAGGGAGTGGGTATGGCTACACCTTC. Its translation is CASSAGAGSGYGYTF. The J gene is TRBJ1-2, the V gene TRBV9, with a tentative D call TRBD1 (6 bases). The CDR3 totals 15 residues. The germline CDR1 and CDR2 sequences are SGDLS and YYNGEE. V was pared by 3 bases and J by 5 bases, with 17 bases between.

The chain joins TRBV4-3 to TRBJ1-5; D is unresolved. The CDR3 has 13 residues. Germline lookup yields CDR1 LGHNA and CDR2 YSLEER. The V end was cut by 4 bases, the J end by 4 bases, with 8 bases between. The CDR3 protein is CASSRAENQPQHF. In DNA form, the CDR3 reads TGCGCCAGCAGCCGAGCAGAGAATCAGCCCCAGCATTTT.

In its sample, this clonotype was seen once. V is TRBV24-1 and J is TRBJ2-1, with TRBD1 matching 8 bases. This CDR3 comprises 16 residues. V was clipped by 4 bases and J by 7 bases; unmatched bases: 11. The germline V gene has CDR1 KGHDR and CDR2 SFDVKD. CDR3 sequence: CATSEFQGAGLNEQFF. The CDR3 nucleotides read TGTGCCACCAGTGAGTTCCAGGGGGCGGGCCTGAATGAGCAGTTCTTC.

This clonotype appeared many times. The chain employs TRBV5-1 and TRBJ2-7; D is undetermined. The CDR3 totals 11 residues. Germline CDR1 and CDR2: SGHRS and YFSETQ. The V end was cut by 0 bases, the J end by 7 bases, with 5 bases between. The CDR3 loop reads CASSLVGEQYF. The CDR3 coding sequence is TGCGCCAGCAGCTTGGTGGGGGAGCAGTACTTC.

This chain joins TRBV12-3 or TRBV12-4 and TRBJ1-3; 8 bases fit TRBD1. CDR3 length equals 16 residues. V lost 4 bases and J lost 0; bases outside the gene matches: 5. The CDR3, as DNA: TGTGCCAGCAGTTGGGACAGGCCCCTCTCTGGAAACACCATATATTTT. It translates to CASSWDRPLSGNTIYF.

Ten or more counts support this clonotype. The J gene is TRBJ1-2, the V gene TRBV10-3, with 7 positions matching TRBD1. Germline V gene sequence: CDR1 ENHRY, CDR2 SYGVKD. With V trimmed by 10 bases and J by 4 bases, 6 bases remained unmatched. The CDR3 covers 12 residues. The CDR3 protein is CATTTGAYGYTF. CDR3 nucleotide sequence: TGTGCCACGACAACAGGGGCCTATGGCTACACCTTC.

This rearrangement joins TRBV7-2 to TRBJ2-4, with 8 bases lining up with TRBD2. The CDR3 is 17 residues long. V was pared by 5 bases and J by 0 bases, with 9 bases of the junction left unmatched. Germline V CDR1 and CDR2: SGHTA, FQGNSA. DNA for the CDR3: TGTGCCAGCAGCCTAGTTGCTAGCGGGTTAGCCAAAAACATTCAGTACTTC. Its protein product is CASSLVASGLAKNIQYF.

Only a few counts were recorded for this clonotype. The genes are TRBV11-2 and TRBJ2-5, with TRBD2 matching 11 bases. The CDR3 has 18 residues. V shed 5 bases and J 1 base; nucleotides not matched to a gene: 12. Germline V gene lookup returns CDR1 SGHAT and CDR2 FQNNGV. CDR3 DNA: TGTGCCAGCAGCCCTCGACTAGCGGGGAATTCCCCCCAAGAGACCCAGTACTTC. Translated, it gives CASSPRLAGNSPQETQYF. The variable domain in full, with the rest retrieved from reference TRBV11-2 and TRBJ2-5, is EAGVAQSPRYKIIEKRQSVAFWCNPISGHATLYWYQQILGQGPKLLIQFQNNGVVDDSQLPKDRFSAERLKGVDSTLKIQPAKLEDSAVYLCASSPRLAGNSPQETQYFGPGTRLLVL.

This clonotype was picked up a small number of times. The CDR3 region is CSAPGTGGVQPQHF. The CDR3 region has the DNA TGCAGTGCTCCCGGGACAGGGGGCGTTCAGCCCCAGCATTTT. The chain combines TRBV20-1 with TRBJ1-5; TRBD1 matches at 12 bases. Trimming cost V 5 bases and J 6 bases; bases outside gene matches: 5. The germline CDR1 and CDR2 sequences are DFQATT and SNEGSKA (reference sequence). The CDR3 covers 14 residues.